The next 17 T cell receptor beta chains were all read from a single sample in a study of cytomegalovirus exposure and HLA in healthy donors. The PCR contained 60 Vbeta and 13 Jbeta primers. The repertoire was sequenced with immunoSEQ multiplex PCR; TCRdb's copy has only in-frame clones and lacks some. Counted here are over 120,000 clones, just under 85% occurring once; the ten biggest clones make up 1.2% to 1.5%. The sample was PBMCs. All receptors derive from a man aged 25 to 40 in good health and CMV-seropositive.

This clone was seen just once. The chain employs TRBV19 and TRBJ2-3; maybe TRBD2 (7 bases). This CDR3 contains 15 residues. CDR1 is LNHDA and CDR2 is SQIVND in the germline V gene (reference sequence). Trimming removed 4 bases from V and 3 bases from J, with 14 bases in between. CDR3: CASSTPGGRTDTQYF. CDR3 coding DNA: TGTGCCAGTAGTACCCCCGGGGGGCGTACAGATACGCAGTATTTT.

The chain recombines TRBV28 with TRBJ2-7, with TRBD2 matching over 7 bases. J gave up 0 bases and V 11 bases, and 10 bases lay outside the gene matches. The CDR3 is 14 residues long. The germline gives CDR1 MDHEN, CDR2 SYDVKM. The CDR3 spells CASPGLAASYEQYF. DNA for the CDR3: TGTGCCTCCCCGGGGCTAGCGGCCTCCTACGAGCAGTACTTC.

This chain connects TRBV27 to TRBJ1-1; 8 bases map to TRBD1. This CDR3 spans 15 amino acids. V lost 5 bases, J lost 5 bases, and 10 bases stayed unmatched. Germline CDR1 reads MNHEY; CDR2 reads SMNVEV (reference sequence). CDR3 nucleotide sequence: TGTGCCAGCAGTCCAAGGCGGACAGGGAAGACTGAAGCTTTCTTT. Protein sequence: CASSPRRTGKTEAFF.

The rearrangement joins TRBV18 to TRBJ2-7; 7 bases align to TRBD1. This CDR3 is built from 13 residues. Germline V lookup: CDR1 KGHSH, CDR2 LQKENI. V lost 4 bases to trimming and J lost 5 bases; unmatched junction nucleotides: 5. CDR3 DNA sequence: TGTGCCAGCTCACAGTTAACAGGGGACGAGCAGTACTTC. It translates to CASSQLTGDEQYF.

The J gene is TRBJ2-1, the V gene TRBV9; TRBD1 matches at 8 bases. Germline assignment: CDR1 SGDLS and CDR2 YYNGEE. V lost 5 bases, J lost 2 bases, and 6 bases stayed unmatched. This CDR3 is built from 15 residues. CDR3 protein: CASSPRQGTYNEQFF. The CDR3 bases are TGTGCCAGCAGTCCTCGACAGGGGACCTACAATGAGCAGTTCTTC. Complete variable domain (other parts from reference TRBV9 and TRBJ2-1): DSGVTQTPKHLITATGQRVTLRCSPRSGDLSVYWYQQSLDQGLQFLIQYYNGEERAKGNILERFSAQQFPDLHSELNLSSLELGDSALYFCASSPRQGTYNEQFFGPGTRLTVL.

The chain links TRBV9 to TRBJ1-6, with TRBD1 as a possible D gene (6 bases). From germline, CDR1 is SGDLS and CDR2 YYNGEE. The V end lost 4 bases, the J end lost 5 bases, and 10 bases lay between the germline ends. The CDR3 runs to 14 residues. The CDR3 nucleotides are TGTGCCAGCAGCACCCGACAGGATAATTCACCCCTCCACTTT. It yields the protein CASSTRQDNSPLHF.

In its sample, this clone was seen once. The chain links TRBV9 to TRBJ1-2, with TRBD1 identical over 8 bases. Germline V lookup: CDR1 SGDLS, CDR2 YYNGEE. Unmatched junction bases numbered 13, after V lost 0 bases and J lost 3 bases. This CDR3 has 18 amino acids. DNA for the CDR3: TGTGCCAGCAGCGTAGGGATTCAGGGGGCAGGAATAGACTATGGCTACACCTTC. Translation: CASSVGIQGAGIDYGYTF.

V is TRBV28 and J is TRBJ2-7, with TRBD1 identical over 7 bases. V dropped 3 bases and J dropped 0; count of bases not matched to a gene: 5. This CDR3 comprises 15 residues. Germline assignment: CDR1 MDHEN and CDR2 SYDVKM. The CDR3 DNA follows: TGTGCCAGCAGTTTGAATCAGGGGGTCTCCTACGAGCAGTACTTC. Its protein product is CASSLNQGVSYEQYF.

This chain connects TRBV5-1 to TRBJ2-5; 14 bases match TRBD2. V lost 4 bases to trimming and J lost 4 bases; unmatched junction nucleotides: 3. This CDR3 is 15 amino acids long. The germline gives CDR1 SGHRS, CDR2 YFSETQ. In DNA, the CDR3 is TGCGCCAGCAGCGCGGGACTAGCGGGAGTAGAGACCCAGTACTTC. Translated: CASSAGLAGVETQYF.

J is TRBJ2-1 and V is TRBV6-4; weak D call: TRBD2 (5 bases). Germline values: CDR1 MRHNA, CDR2 SNTAGT. The V end lost 8 bases, the J end lost 7 bases, and 15 bases lay between the germline ends. This CDR3 contains 13 residues. Written as DNA, the CDR3 is TGTGCCAGCTCAGGACTCTTAGGGAATGAGCAGTTCTTC. It yields the protein CASSGLLGNEQFF.

This chain joins TRBV2 and TRBJ1-6, with a weak D call TRBD1 (5 bases). Germline CDR1 is SNHLY and CDR2 is FYNNEI. This CDR3 comprises 15 residues. The ends were cut back, 4 bases at V and 6 bases at J, with 13 bases in the middle. As DNA, the CDR3 is TGTGCCAGCAGTGCTCAGGGACTGGCTAATTCACCCCTCCACTTT. Protein: CASSAQGLANSPLHF.

The chain uses TRBV19 and TRBJ2-3; TRBD2 matches 16 bases. Per the germline V gene, CDR1 is LNHDA and CDR2 is SQIVND (reference sequence). V was pared by 3 bases and J by 2 bases, with 5 bases of the junction left unmatched. The CDR3 is 18 residues long. CDR3 amino acids: CASSIGTSGGAFTDTQYF. The CDR3 DNA follows: TGTGCCAGTAGTATCGGGACTAGCGGGGGGGCGTTCACAGATACGCAGTATTTT.

The chain is built from TRBV28 and TRBJ2-5, with TRBD1 matching over 9 bases. Germline V gene data show CDR1 as MDHEN and CDR2 as SYDVKM. This CDR3 region has 15 residues. Trimming removed 3 bases from V and 2 bases from J; junction bases left unmatched: 4. For the CDR3, the DNA is TGTGCCAGCAGTTTTGCCGGGACAGGGCAAGAGACCCAGTACTTC. This encodes CASSFAGTGQETQYF. The full variable domain, rest sourced from reference TRBV28 and TRBJ2-5, is DVKVTQSSRYLVKRTGEKVFLECVQDMDHENMFWYRQDPGLGLRLIYFSYDVKMKEKGDIPEGYSVSREKKERFSLILESASTNQTSMYLCASSFAGTGQETQYFGPGTRLLVL.

The CDR3 nucleotides read TGTGCCAGTAGTGTGCGGACAGGGGCGATCTCTGGGGCCAACGTCCTGACTTTC. It translates to CASSVRTGAISGANVLTF. The chain uses TRBV19 and TRBJ2-6, with 9 bases matching TRBD1. In germline, CDR1 is LNHDA, CDR2 SQIVND (reference sequence). V dropped 5 bases and J dropped 0; count of bases not matched to a gene: 8. CDR3 length: 18 amino acids.

The gene calls are TRBV28 and TRBJ1-2; D unclear. From germline, CDR1 is MDHEN and CDR2 SYDVKM. The CDR3 runs to 12 residues. Between the trimmed V and J ends, which lost 5 bases and 1 base, there was a span of 5 bases. The DNA for the CDR3 is TGTGCCAGCAGTACAGATAACTATGGCTACACCTTC. Amino acid sequence: CASSTDNYGYTF.

The V call is TRBV19, the J call TRBJ2-5; D possibly corresponds to TRBD1 (6 bases). Germline V gene lookup returns CDR1 LNHDA and CDR2 SQIVND (reference sequence). The CDR3 length is 14 residues. V shed 8 bases and J shed 5 bases, with 18 bases lying between them. The CDR3 here is CASSDSPNRETQYF. The CDR3, as DNA: TGTGCCAGTTCGGACAGTCCCAATCGCGAGACCCAGTACTTC.

The chain combines TRBV18 with TRBJ2-3; D is perhaps TRBD1 (6 bases). CDR3 length equals 15 residues. The germline gives CDR1 KGHSH, CDR2 LQKENI. V shed 1 base and J shed 4 bases, with 12 bases lying between them. CDR3 sequence reads: CASSPQPGQSDTQYF. Written as DNA, the CDR3 is TGTGCCAGCTCACCACAACCTGGACAGTCAGATACGCAGTATTTT.